This TCR beta chain is drawn from a study of CD8+ T cells in alopecia areata. General study points: In scalp, tofacitinib significantly decreased clonality and expanded CD8+ clones among the top 100. It was observed that many expanded lesional clones persisted in scalp and blood during tofacitinib. Whether baseline CD8+ expansion is linked to response remains uncertain, given a single nonresponder.

Sequencing relied on a cDNA template that was reverse transcribed from extracted RNA. Libraries were prepared by immunoSEQ multiplex PCR; TCRdb keeps only in-frame clonotypes and omits some of them. The sample contains over 100,000 clones, 53% of which appear only once. The treatment was: oral pan-JAK inhibitor, 5-10 mg twice daily. In alopecia areata patients, both lesional scalp punch biopsies and peripheral blood were collected. To note about this clone: Its specificity is not known. Other DNA sequences from this sample encode an identical CDR3 as well.

Germline CDR1 reads SQVTM; CDR2 reads ANQGSEA. V lost 4 bases, J lost 1 base, and 10 bases lay in between. The CDR3 totals 13 residues. This sequence was found in a human donor with alopecia areata. Sequencing was performed on CD4+ T cells sorted from blood, taken at week 4, from a patient treated with tofacitinib. This chain joins TRBV29-1 and TRBJ1-1; a possible D gene is TRBD1 (5 bases). CDR3 nucleotide sequence: TGCAGCGTTGCAGGCAGGGCGAACACTGAAGCTTTCTTT. This gives the protein CSVAGRANTEAFF.